The 14 T cell receptor beta chains below were found in one sample sequenced in a study of T cells in Graves' hyperthyroidism and ophthalmopathy. Authors of the study amplified TCR beta CDR3 regions from RNA transcripts. HTBI primers drove first-round RT-PCR of the TCR CDR3. TCRdb passed the multiplex PCR reads through MiXCR, listing each CDR3 protein once. The sample consists of fewer than 900,000 distinct CDR3 sequences, 16% of them appearing once. Source material: blood. These receptors all come from a man between 18 and 29 years old with Graves' hyperthyroidism.

Ten or more counts support this clonotype. The CDR3 protein is CSARDSRGAGETQYF. The CDR3 DNA reads as TGCAGTGCTAGAGATTCAAGGGGGGCGGGAGAGACCCAGTACTTC. V and J are TRBV20-1 and TRBJ2-5; possibly TRBD1 or TRBD2 for D (6 bases each). The CDR3 loop spans 15 amino acids. Germline loops: CDR1 DFQATT, CDR2 SNEGSKA (reference sequence). The V end lost 0 bases, the J end lost 4 bases, and 15 bases lay between the germline ends.

For this clonotype: A much larger clone lies a single base off, so this may be a read error. CDR3 sequence: CAGSPRHGSGQPQHF. The CDR3 coding sequence is TGCGCCGGCAGCCCGAGACACGGATCGGGCCAGCCCCAGCATTTT. The chain uses TRBV5-1 and TRBJ1-5; the D is unclear. Per the germline V gene, CDR1 is SGHRS and CDR2 is YFSETQ. This CDR3 contains 15 residues.

This clonotype came up a few times. J is TRBJ2-7 and V is TRBV12-3 or TRBV12-4, with D perhaps matching TRBD2 (6 bases). The CDR3 has 16 amino acids. Trimming pared 6 bases from V and 2 bases from J, leaving 20 bases between. The CDR3 DNA reads as TGTGCCAGCAGAGGGCCGCCGGGAGAAGGTACCTACGAGCAGTACTTC. Residues: CASRGPPGEGTYEQYF.

This clonotype occurred many times. The gene calls are TRBV11-2 and TRBJ2-5, with D maybe TRBD1 (5 bases). Germline loops: CDR1 SGHAT, CDR2 FQNNGV. The germline V and J ends were trimmed by 1 base and 9 bases, with 9 bases remaining between them. The length of the CDR3 is 12 residues. This CDR3 reads CASSLGAGPQYF. The CDR3, as DNA: TGTGCCAGCAGCTTAGGGGCAGGGCCCCAGTACTTC.

This clonotype was recorded at least ten times. The chain recombines TRBV2 with TRBJ1-1, with 7 bases fitting TRBD1. Losses at the gene ends were 8 bases for V and 6 bases for J; bases not matched to a gene: 6. Germline V gives CDR1 SNHLY, CDR2 FYNNEI. This CDR3 contains 12 residues. CDR3 protein: CASQGQEAEAFF. The CDR3 DNA sequence: TGTGCCAGCCAAGGACAGGAGGCTGAAGCTTTCTTT.

The chain couples TRBV11-3 to TRBJ2-1; tentative D call: TRBD2 (5 bases). The CDR3 has 13 amino acids. Germline V lookup: CDR1 SGHNT, CDR2 YENEEA. V gave up 4 bases and J gave up 4 bases, with 8 bases separating them. Here the CDR3 reads CASSWTFYNEQFF. As DNA, the CDR3 is TGTGCCAGCAGCTGGACTTTTTACAATGAGCAGTTCTTC.

This clonotype was found many times. The chain joins TRBV29-1 to TRBJ2-3; TRBD2 is a possible D gene (6 bases). V was clipped by 7 bases and J by 4 bases, with 12 bases between them. This CDR3 spans 12 amino acids. CDR1 and CDR2 from the germline V gene are SQVTM and ANQGSEA. The CDR3 sequence is CSARPGADTQYF. In nucleotides, the CDR3 is TGCAGCGCGCGTCCGGGGGCAGATACGCAGTATTTT.

This clonotype appeared many times. DNA of the CDR3: TGTGCCAGCAGCTTAGGCCACCAGAGCCAAGAGACCCAGTACTTC. Amino acids: CASSLGHQSQETQYF. The V and J genes are TRBV11-2 and TRBJ2-5; no reliable D call. The V and J ends lost 1 base and 1 base respectively, with 10 bases between them. This CDR3 is 15 amino acids long. From germline, CDR1 is SGHAT and CDR2 FQNNGV.

This clonotype was detected a few times. This chain uses TRBV7-3 with TRBJ2-1; 9 bases are a match to TRBD2. CDR3 length equals 15 residues. The germline V gene has CDR1 SGHTA and CDR2 FQGTGA. Trimming at V came to 1 base and at J to 4 bases, leaving 2 bases not matched to a gene. The chain's CDR3 is CASSLNAGGYNEQFF. The CDR3 nucleotides read TGTGCCAGCAGCTTAAACGCGGGAGGGTACAATGAGCAGTTCTTC.

This clonotype was seen at least ten times. The V call is TRBV27, the J call TRBJ1-1; TRBD1 is a possible D gene (5 bases). The CDR3 loop spans 15 amino acids. Germline V gene sequence: CDR1 MNHEY, CDR2 SMNVEV (reference sequence). Trimming pared 5 bases from V and 1 base from J, leaving 14 bases between. CDR3 protein: CASSPMRGGNTEAFF. CDR3 DNA: TGTGCCAGCAGTCCCATGAGGGGAGGGAACACTGAAGCTTTCTTT.

This clonotype was found a few times. The CDR3 sequence is CASSRTSGSMVNTGELFF. The CDR3 nucleotides are TGCGCCAGCAGCCGGACTAGCGGGAGTATGGTGAACACCGGGGAGCTGTTTTTT. The J gene is TRBJ2-2, the V gene TRBV5-1; TRBD2 matches 13 bases. The junction had 7 bases not matched to a gene; V was cut back by 4 bases and J by 1 base. Germline CDR1 and CDR2: SGHRS and YFSETQ. The CDR3 covers 18 residues.

There are many counts of this clonotype. The V gene is TRBV3-1, the J gene TRBJ2-4; 8 nucleotides align to TRBD2. The CDR3 sequence is 16 residues long. Germline CDR1 LGHDT, CDR2 YNNKEL (reference sequence). The trim removed 1 base at V and 0 bases at J, leaving 2 bases unmatched. This CDR3 reads CASSQGLAGAKNIQYF. CDR3 DNA sequence: TGTGCCAGCAGCCAAGGCCTAGCGGGAGCCAAAAACATTCAGTACTTC.

This clonotype occurred a few times. This rearrangement joins TRBV12-5 to TRBJ1-4; weak D call: TRBD1 (5 bases). V lost 4 bases and J 8 bases, leaving 17 bases between the germline ends. Germline CDR1 and CDR2: LGHNT and FRNRAP. The CDR3 spans 15 residues. The CDR3 loop reads CASGSTGSWGEKLFF. DNA of the CDR3: TGTGCTAGTGGTTCCACAGGCTCTTGGGGGGAAAAACTGTTTTTT.

A remark on this clonotype: A much larger clone lies one base from this, so it may be a read error. The V gene is TRBV27, the J gene TRBJ2-7; tentative D call: TRBD1 (6 bases). V was clipped by 6 bases and J by 4 bases, with 19 bases between them. The CDR3 totals 15 residues. Germline V gene sequence: CDR1 MNHEY, CDR2 SMNVEV (reference sequence). CDR3 coding DNA: TGTGCCAGCAGCCCCCTGGGGGACAATCTATACGAGCAGTACTTC. Translation gives CASSPLGDNLYEQYF.